This T cell receptor (beta chain) was profiled in a study of graft-versus-host responses after intestinal transplantation. The V and J ends lost 1 base and 4 bases, in that order; junction bases with no gene match: 6. This CDR3 has 16 residues. The germline V gene has CDR1 SGHVS and CDR2 FQNEAQ. Profiling relied on immunoSEQ multiplex PCR, and the TCRdb table lists in-frame clones only, not all of them. This sample has more than 100,000 clones; 80% to 95% occur once, and the top ten carry over 0.1%. In its sample, this clone was seen a few times. No antigen is known for it. This sequence was found in a human donor who received an intestinal transplant. This chain joins TRBV7-8 and TRBJ2-1; 8 positions match TRBD2. The material was unstimulated CD4+ T cells sorted from spleen or lymph node cells, obtained before intestinal transplant. The CDR3 region is CASSLGGRGGYNEQFF. The CDR3 bases are TGTGCCAGCAGCTTAGGCGGACGCGGGGGGTACAATGAGCAGTTCTTC.